This TCR beta chain stems from a study of T cells after yellow fever vaccination. Study overall: Researchers used SMART-Seq v4 Ultra Low Input to prepare fractions that had low cell numbers.

The ends lost 11 bases at V and 2 bases at J; junction bases unmatched: 5. Per germline, CDR1 MRHNA and CDR2 SNTAGT. The CDR3 has 13 amino acids. Study-wide findings and caveats: Booster samples showed a return of most primary-vaccination clones (about 97% CD4, approximately 88% CD8).

This clonotype has more than one count but fewer than ten. Its antigen is currently unknown. Universal primer sites and UMIs were introduced during 5'RACE template-switching synthesis of TCR cDNA. TCRdb itself ran the 5' RACE reads through MiXCR, one entry per CDR3 protein. The sample has under 200,000 distinct CDR3 sequences, 9.5% to 11% seen once. Material: CD8+ T cells sorted from PBMCs, obtained 15 days after the yellow fever booster vaccination. The origin of this receptor is a man aged 18 to 30 who received the YFV17D yellow fever vaccine. The chain joins TRBV6-4 to TRBJ2-3; 9 bases are a match to TRBD1. This CDR3 reads CAAGTGPTDTQYF. In DNA, the CDR3 is TGTGCCGCCGGGACAGGGCCCACAGATACGCAGTATTTT.